This T cell receptor (beta chain) comes out of a study of blood T cell repertoires in COVID-19. Study-wide context: Material from acute and convalescent COVID-19 was sourced from the United States, Italy and Spain. Sample material is recorded as cDNA or gDNA derived from T cells, B-cell-depleted T cells, or PBMCs.

The repertoire was sequenced with immunoSEQ multiplex PCR; TCRdb's copy has only in-frame clones and lacks some. This table holds about 150,000 clones, around 82% found once. The sample was peripheral blood. The clonotype comes from an elderly woman with acute or convalescent COVID-19.

The CDR3 reads CASKDRGKRTDTQYF. For the CDR3, the DNA is TGTGCCAGCAAAGACAGGGGGAAACGCACAGATACGCAGTATTTT. The genes are TRBV28 and TRBJ2-3, with 9 nucleotides matching TRBD1. After removal of 7 bases from V and 1 base from J, the junction contained 6 bases not matched to a gene. Looked up from germline, CDR1 is MDHEN and CDR2 is SYDVKM. The CDR3 has 15 amino acids.